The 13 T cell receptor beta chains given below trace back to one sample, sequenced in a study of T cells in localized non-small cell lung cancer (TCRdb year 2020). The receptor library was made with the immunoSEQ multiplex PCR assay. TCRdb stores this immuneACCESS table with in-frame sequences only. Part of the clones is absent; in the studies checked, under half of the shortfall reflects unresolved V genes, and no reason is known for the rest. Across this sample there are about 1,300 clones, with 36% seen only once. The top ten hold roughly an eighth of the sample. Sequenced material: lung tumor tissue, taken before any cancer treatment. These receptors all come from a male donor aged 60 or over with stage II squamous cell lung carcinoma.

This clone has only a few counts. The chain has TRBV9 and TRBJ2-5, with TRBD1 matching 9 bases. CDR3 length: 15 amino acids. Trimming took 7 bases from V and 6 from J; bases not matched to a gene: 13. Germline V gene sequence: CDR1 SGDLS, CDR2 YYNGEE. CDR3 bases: TGTGCCAGCGGGCGGTGGGACAGGGCAAGGCAGACCCAGTACTTC. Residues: CASGRWDRARQTQYF.

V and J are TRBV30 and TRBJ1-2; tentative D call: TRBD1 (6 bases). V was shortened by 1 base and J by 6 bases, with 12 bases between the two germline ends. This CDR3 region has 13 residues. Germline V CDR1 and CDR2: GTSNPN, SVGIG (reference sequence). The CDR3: CAWSAGHGNGYTF. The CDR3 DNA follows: TGTGCCTGGAGTGCGGGACACGGAAATGGCTACACCTTC.

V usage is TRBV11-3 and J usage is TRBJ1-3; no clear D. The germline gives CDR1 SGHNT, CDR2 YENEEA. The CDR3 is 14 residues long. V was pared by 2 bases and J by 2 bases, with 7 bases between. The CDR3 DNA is TGTGCCAGCAGCTTATCTACTACTGGAAACACCATATATTTT. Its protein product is CASSLSTTGNTIYF.

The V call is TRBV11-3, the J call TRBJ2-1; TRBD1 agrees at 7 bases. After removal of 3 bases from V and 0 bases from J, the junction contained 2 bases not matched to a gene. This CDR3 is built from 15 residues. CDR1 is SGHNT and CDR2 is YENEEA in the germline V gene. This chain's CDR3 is CASSFRDSSYNEQFF. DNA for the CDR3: TGTGCCAGCAGCTTCCGGGACAGCTCCTACAATGAGCAGTTCTTC.

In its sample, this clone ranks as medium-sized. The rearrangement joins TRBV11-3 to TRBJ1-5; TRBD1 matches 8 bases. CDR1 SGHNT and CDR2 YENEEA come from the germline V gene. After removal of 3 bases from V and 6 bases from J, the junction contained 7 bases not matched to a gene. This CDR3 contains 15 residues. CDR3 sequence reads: CASSLVQGAFQPQHF. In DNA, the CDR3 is TGTGCCAGCAGCTTGGTCCAGGGGGCTTTTCAGCCCCAGCATTTT. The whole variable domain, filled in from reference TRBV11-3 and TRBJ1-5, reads EAGVVQSPRYKIIEKKQPVAFWCNPISGHNTLYWYLQNLGQGPELLIRYENEEAVDDSQLPKDRFSAERLKGVDSTLKIQPAELGDSAVYLCASSLVQGAFQPQHFGDGTRLSIL.

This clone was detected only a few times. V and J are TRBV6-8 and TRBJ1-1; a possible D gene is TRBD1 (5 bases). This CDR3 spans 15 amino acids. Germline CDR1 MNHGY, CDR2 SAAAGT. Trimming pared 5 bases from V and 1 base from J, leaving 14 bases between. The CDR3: CASSDRRVGNTEAFF. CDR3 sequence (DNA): TGTGCCAGCAGTGACCGCAGGGTCGGGAACACTGAAGCTTTCTTT.

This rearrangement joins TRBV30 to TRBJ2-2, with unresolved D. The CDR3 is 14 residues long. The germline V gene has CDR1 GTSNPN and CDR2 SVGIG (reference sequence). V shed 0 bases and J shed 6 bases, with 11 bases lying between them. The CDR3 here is CAWSVKGWAGELFF. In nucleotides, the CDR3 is TGTGCCTGGAGTGTAAAGGGTTGGGCCGGGGAGCTGTTTTTT. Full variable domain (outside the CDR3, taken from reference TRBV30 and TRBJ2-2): SQTIHQWPATLVQPVGSPLSLECTVEGTSNPNLYWYRQAAGRGLQLLFYSVGIGQISSEVPQNLSASRPQDRQFILSSKKLLLSDSGFYLCAWSVKGWAGELFFGEGSRLTVL.

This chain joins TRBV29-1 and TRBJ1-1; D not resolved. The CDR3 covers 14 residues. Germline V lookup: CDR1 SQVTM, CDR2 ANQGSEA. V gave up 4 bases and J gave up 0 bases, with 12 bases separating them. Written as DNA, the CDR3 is TGCAGCGTTGCAGAGGGAGGAATGAACACTGAAGCTTTCTTT. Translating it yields CSVAEGGMNTEAFF.

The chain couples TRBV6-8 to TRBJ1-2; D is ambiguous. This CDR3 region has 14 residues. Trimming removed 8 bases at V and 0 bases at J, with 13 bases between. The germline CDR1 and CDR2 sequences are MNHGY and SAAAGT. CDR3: CASSGSQANYGYTF. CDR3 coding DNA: TGTGCCAGCTCGGGCAGCCAAGCTAACTATGGCTACACCTTC.

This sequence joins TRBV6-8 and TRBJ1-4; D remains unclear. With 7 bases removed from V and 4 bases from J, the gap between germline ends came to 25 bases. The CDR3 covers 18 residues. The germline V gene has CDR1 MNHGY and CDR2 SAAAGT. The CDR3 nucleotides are TGTGCCAGCACCTACTCATTCAGCAGCCGTGCGAATAATGAAAAACTGTTTTTT. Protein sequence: CASTYSFSSRANNEKLFF.

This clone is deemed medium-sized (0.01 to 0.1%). The CDR3 nucleotides are TGTGCCAGCGGGGCTATGATTGGGGCCTTCTACAATGAGCAGTTCTTC. Its protein product is CASGAMIGAFYNEQFF. The gene calls are TRBV6-8 and TRBJ2-1, with a weak D call TRBD1 (5 bases). V was clipped by 8 bases and J by 3 bases, with 20 bases between them. The germline V gene encodes CDR1 MNHGY and CDR2 SAAAGT. This CDR3 contains 16 residues.

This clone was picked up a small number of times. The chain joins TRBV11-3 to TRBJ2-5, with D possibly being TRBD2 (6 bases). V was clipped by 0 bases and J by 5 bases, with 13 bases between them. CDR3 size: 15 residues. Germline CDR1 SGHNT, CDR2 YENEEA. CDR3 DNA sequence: TGTGCCAGCAGCTTAGATCCGACTAGGCAGGAGACCCAGTACTTC. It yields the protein CASSLDPTRQETQYF.

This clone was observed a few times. DNA of the CDR3: TGTGCCAGTATGGCAGATAACTCCTACGAGCAGTACTTC. Its translation: CASMADNSYEQYF. The chain recombines TRBV19 with TRBJ2-7; D remains unclear. The CDR3 contains 13 residues. CDR1 is LNHDA and CDR2 is SQIVND in the germline V gene (reference sequence). The ends were cut back, 7 bases at V and 0 bases at J, with 10 bases in the middle. The whole variable domain, remainder taken from reference TRBV19 and TRBJ2-7, is DGGITQSPKYLFRKEGQNVTLSCEQNLNHDAMYWYRQDPGQGLRLIYYSQIVNDFQKGDIAEGYSVSREKKESFPLTVTSAQKNPTAFYLCASMADNSYEQYFGPGTRLTVT.